A selection of T cell receptor beta chains follows, all from one sample in a study of OX40 agonist ivuxolimab in advanced cancers. TCRdb's table, derived via immunoSEQ multiplex PCR, lists solely in-frame clones and lacks some. The data show 55,000 to 60,000 clones, with roughly 92% seen just once and roughly 18% held by the top ten. Sequencing was performed on CD4+ or CD8+ T cells sorted from blood, taken in a trial of the OX40 agonist ivuxolimab. These receptors were taken from an adult with an advanced solid tumor such as melanoma, head and neck, liver or kidney cancer. CDR3s include the opening cysteine and the closing phenylalanine or tryptophan. The D gene is left open where the match is weak. The listing skips clone size in some rows; elsewhere it reads once, few, many or a size class.

-,-,TRBV27,TRBJ2-7,TGTGCCAGCGGAACCGGGACGGAGTCCTACGAGCAGTACTTC,CASGTGTESYEQYF
-,-,TRBV9,TRBJ2-2,TGTGCCAGCAGCGTATCGGCCGACGGGAGAATGAACACCGGGGAGCTGTTTTTT,CASSVSADGRMNTGELFF
-,-,TRBV19,TRBJ1-4,TGTGCCAGTAGTCCTGAGGTGGGGACTGAAAAACTGTTTTTT,CASSPEVGTEKLFF
-,-,TRBV27,TRBJ1-3,TGTGCCAGCAGTTTAGTGGGGGACTCTGGAAACACCATATATTTT,CASSLVGDSGNTIYF
TRBD1,-,TRBV2,TRBJ1-4,TGTGCCAGCACCAGACAGGGCGGTAGGAATAATGAAAAACTGTTTTTT,CASTRQGGRNNEKLFF
-,-,TRBV7-6,TRBJ2-2,TGTGCCAGCAGCTATTCGGGCCCCGGGGAGCTGTTTTTT,CASSYSGPGELFF
-,-,TRBV18,TRBJ2-1,TGTGCCAGCTCACCAGGAGGAAATGAGCAGTTCTTC,CASSPGGNEQFF
-,-,TRBV4-1,TRBJ1-5,TGCGCCAGCAGCCAAGATATGGCAGTTAGCAATCAGCCCCAGCATTTT,CASSQDMAVSNQPQHF
TRBD2,-,TRBV6-6,TRBJ2-7,TGTGCCAGCAGTTACGTGGGACTAGCGGAAGAGCAGTACTTC,CASSYVGLAEEQYF
-,-,TRBV15,TRBJ2-3,TGTGCCACCAGCAGCCGCACAGATACGCAGTATTTT,CATSSRTDTQYF
-,-,TRBV16,TRBJ1-2,TGTGCCAGCAGCCAATCTCTGGCAGTGGAGAACTATGGCTACACCTTC,CASSQSLAVENYGYTF
-,few,TRBV28,TRBJ2-3,TGTGCCAGCAGTTCCTCCGACGATACGCAGTATTTT,CASSSSDDTQYF
TRBD2,-,TRBV27,TRBJ2-1,TGTGCCAGCTCCGGGACTAGCGGGGGTATCCACAATGAGCAGTTCTTC,CASSGTSGGIHNEQFF
-,-,TRBV23-1,TRBJ1-2,TGCGCCAGCAGTCAACCGTCCCGATGGGATGGCTACACCTTC,CASSQPSRWDGYTF
-,-,TRBV9,TRBJ2-7,TGTGCCAGCAGCGTAGATTATGTAGGCCGCGAGCAGTACTTC,CASSVDYVGREQYF
-,-,TRBV6-6,TRBJ1-2,TGTGCCAGCAGTACCGGGGAGGGAGTTGGCTACACCTTC,CASSTGEGVGYTF
TRBD2,-,TRBV27,TRBJ2-1,TGTGCCAGCAGTTTCGAGGGAGGGATTAGCCCCTACAATGAGCAGTTCTTC,CASSFEGGISPYNEQFF
-,-,TRBV6-5,TRBJ2-7,TGTGCCAGCAGTGCCGGGTCCTCCTACGAGCAGTACTTC,CASSAGSSYEQYF
-,-,TRBV5-6,TRBJ2-2,TGTGCCAGCAGCTTGATGGGGCGGTCCGGGGAGCTGTTTTTT,CASSLMGRSGELFF
-,-,TRBV10-2,TRBJ1-1,TGCGCCAGCAGTGACATTCAGGGATACACTGAAGCTTTCTTT,CASSDIQGYTEAFF
-,-,TRBV4-3,TRBJ2-7,TGCGCCAGCAGCTATGGACAGTCCTACGAGCAGTACTTC,CASSYGQSYEQYF
-,-,TRBV4-1,TRBJ2-1,TGCGCCAGCAGAGGGGCGAACTACAATGAGCAGTTCTTC,CASRGANYNEQFF
TRBD1,-,TRBV11-3,TRBJ2-2,TGTGCCAGCAGCTTCGGACAGGGAAGCACCGGGGAGCTGTTTTTT,CASSFGQGSTGELFF
-,-,TRBV10-3,TRBJ2-1,TGTGCCATCACGAACCCAAGGGCTTACAATGAGCAGTTCTTC,CAITNPRAYNEQFF
-,-,TRBV7-6,TRBJ2-1,TGTGCCAGCAGCTTAGTTCGGATCCCTAATGAGCAGTTCTTC,CASSLVRIPNEQFF
-,-,TRBV29-1,TRBJ1-1,TGCAGCGTTCGGGCAACTGAAGCTTTCTTT,CSVRATEAFF
-,-,TRBV9,TRBJ2-2,TGTGCCAGCAGCACAAGGGGGGACCTCATCGGGGAGCTGTTTTTT,CASSTRGDLIGELFF
-,-,TRBV19,TRBJ1-2,TGTGCCAGTAGTTCTCGTGGCTATGGCTACACCTTC,CASSSRGYGYTF
-,-,TRBV29-1,TRBJ2-3,TGCAGCGTCGTGGGAGATACGCAGTATTTT,CSVVGDTQYF
TRBD2,-,TRBV6-1,TRBJ2-1,TGTGCCAGCAGTGCCTTAGCGGGGGGCTACAATGAGCAGTTCTTC,CASSALAGGYNEQFF
-,-,TRBV7-4,TRBJ2-7,TGTGCCAGCAGCTTAGTAACCCTCGGCCACGAGCAGTACTTC,CASSLVTLGHEQYF
TRBD1,few,TRBV27,TRBJ1-1,TGTGCCAGCAGTATACAGGGGTGGTCTGAAGCTTTCTTT,CASSIQGWSEAFF
-,-,TRBV2,TRBJ2-7,TGTGCCAGCAGTGATACCTCGGTGGAGCAGTACTTC,CASSDTSVEQYF
-,-,TRBV4-3,TRBJ1-5,TGCGCCAGCAGCCAATGGGGCAATCAGCCCCAGCATTTT,CASSQWGNQPQHF
TRBD2,-,TRBV9,TRBJ2-1,TGTGCCAGCAGCGACCGACTAGCGGAGCAGAGCCCTTCCTACAATGAGCAGTTCTTC,CASSDRLAEQSPSYNEQFF
TRBD1,-,TRBV28,TRBJ2-5,TGTGCCAGCACGTCAACTTCGAGGGACAGCCAAGAGACCCAGTACTTC,CASTSTSRDSQETQYF
-,-,TRBV27,TRBJ2-7,TGTGCCAGCAGTTTATCTGGGGTCTACGAGCAGTACTTC,CASSLSGVYEQYF
-,-,TRBV27,TRBJ2-1,TGTGCCAGCAGTTTCCACCTCGCGGGACTGAACTTGTACAATGAGCAGTTCTTC,CASSFHLAGLNLYNEQFF
-,-,TRBV28,TRBJ2-7,TGTGCCAGCCTTGGGGGTGCCCCGACAGGTATCTCCTACGAGCAGTACTTC,CASLGGAPTGISYEQYF
-,few,TRBV27,TRBJ1-5,TGTGCCAGCAGTTTTGACCAGGGGCCCAATCAGCCCCAGCATTTT,CASSFDQGPNQPQHF
-,-,TRBV27,TRBJ2-7,TGTGCCAGCAGTTTAAAGGGGACGGCCTACGAGCAGTACTTC,CASSLKGTAYEQYF
-,-,TRBV7-9,TRBJ2-7,TGTGCCAGCAGCTCCCCGATCGGCCTCGAGCAGTACTTC,CASSSPIGLEQYF
TRBD2,-,TRBV13,TRBJ2-3,TGTGCCAGCAGCACTCAAGTGGCGGGAGGGGACACAGATACGCAGTATTTT,CASSTQVAGGDTDTQYF
TRBD2,-,TRBV28,TRBJ2-2,TGTGCCAGCAGTTTGGCGGGAGGCACCGGGGAGCTGTTTTTT,CASSLAGGTGELFF
-,-,TRBV7-9,TRBJ1-2,TGTGCCAGCAGCGGGGGTCAGGACTTTCTAGGCTACACCTTC,CASSGGQDFLGYTF
TRBD1,-,TRBV2,TRBJ1-4,TGTGCCAGCAGTCCCTGGACAGGGGACGAAAAACTGTTTTTT,CASSPWTGDEKLFF
-,-,TRBV6-5,TRBJ2-5,TGTGCCAGCAGTTACTCGAGGGATGAGACCCAGTACTTC,CASSYSRDETQYF
-,once,TRBV4-3,TRBJ2-3,TGCGCCAGCAGCCAAGATAGGGGCGTGTTCGGGACAGATACGCAGTATTTT,CASSQDRGVFGTDTQYF
-,-,TRBV2,TRBJ2-1,TGTGCCAGCACTATCGGGACCGGGCTATCCCATGAGCAGTTCTTC,CASTIGTGLSHEQFF
-,few,TRBV19,TRBJ1-1,TGTGCCAGTGGATCCGGAATGAACACTGAAGCTTTCTTT,CASGSGMNTEAFF
-,-,TRBV4-1,TRBJ1-1,TGCGCCAGCAGCCAAGGGGGCGCTGAAGCTTTCTTT,CASSQGGAEAFF
TRBD2,-,TRBV14,TRBJ2-1,TGTGCCAGCAGCCAATTCGGCGGGAGGGCCGATAATGAGCAGTTCTTC,CASSQFGGRADNEQFF
-,-,TRBV30,TRBJ2-7,TGTGCCTGGAGGGTTAACTACGAGCAGTACTTC,CAWRVNYEQYF
-,-,TRBV9,TRBJ2-2,TGTGCCAGCGGCGAAGACTCCGGGGAGCTGTTTTTT,CASGEDSGELFF
TRBD1,few,TRBV4-3,TRBJ2-7,TGCGCCAGCAGCCAAGATGTCCGGGCACGCAGGGGGGAGCAGTACTTC,CASSQDVRARRGEQYF
TRBD2,-,TRBV7-9,TRBJ2-1,TGTGCCAGCAGCTTAGAAGCGGGGGGGTTCTTC,CASSLEAGGFF